Below, 4 T cell receptor beta chains from the same sample are listed, as sequenced in a study of cytomegalovirus exposure and HLA in healthy donors. With 60 Vbeta and 13 Jbeta primers, the PCR was carried out. Some clones are missing from TCRdb's copy, which holds only in-frame ones; the method was immunoSEQ multiplex PCR. The sample consists of about 97,000 clones, 63% of them appearing once. The specimen sequenced was PBMCs. The source is a human donor in good health.

The rearrangement joins TRBV27 to TRBJ1-2; 12 nucleotides match TRBD1. The CDR3 extends over 15 amino acids. V lost 5 bases, J lost 8 bases, and 9 bases stayed unmatched. Germline CDR1 and CDR2: MNHEY and SMNVEV (reference sequence). The CDR3 nucleotides are TGTGCCAGCAGTACCGGGACAGGGGGCTGGCGGGGCTACACCTTC. Protein: CASSTGTGGWRGYTF.

The chain uses TRBV7-3 and TRBJ2-2; no clear D. The CDR3 consists of 16 residues. V was pared by 0 bases and J by 1 base, with 9 bases between. CDR1 is SGHTA and CDR2 is FQGTGA in the germline V gene. The CDR3 spells CASSLTRPGNTGELFF. In DNA, the CDR3 is TGTGCCAGCAGCTTAACTAGGCCGGGGAACACCGGGGAGCTGTTTTTT.

The chain has TRBV27 and TRBJ2-7; D possibly corresponds to TRBD2 (6 bases). The CDR3 has 13 residues. Trimming took 3 bases from V and 3 from J, leaving 9 bases between them. From germline, CDR1 is MNHEY and CDR2 SMNVEV (reference sequence). As DNA, the CDR3 is TGTGCCAGCAGTTTTGGTAGCGGCTACGAGCAGTACTTC. It specifies CASSFGSGYEQYF.

The rearrangement links TRBV23-1 to TRBJ2-7; 12 bases agree with TRBD2. TRBV23-1 is reported as an ORF; its role is uncertain. The CDR3 is 16 residues long. With V trimmed by 5 bases and J by 2 bases, 7 bases remained unmatched. The CDR3: CASSAASGRETYEQYF. CDR3 coding DNA: TGCGCCAGCAGTGCGGCTAGCGGGAGGGAAACCTACGAGCAGTACTTC.